The 23 T cell receptor beta chains below all came from one sample that was sequenced in a study of cytotoxic CD8 clonotypes in ibrutinib-treated CLL. TCRdb's table, derived via immunoSEQ multiplex PCR, lists solely in-frame clones and lacks some. Here the sample spans 150,000 to 200,000 clones, approximately 91% being singletons. Source: PBMCs, taken at disease progression, from a patient treated with ibrutinib. Receptors were obtained from a human donor with chronic lymphocytic leukemia.

The chain's CDR3 is CASSAIQGPDTQYF. The DNA of the CDR3 is TGTGCCAGCAGCGCTATACAGGGCCCAGATACGCAGTATTTT. The genes are TRBV9 and TRBJ2-3, with TRBD1 as a possible D gene (6 bases). The germline CDR1 and CDR2 sequences are SGDLS and YYNGEE. CDR3 length equals 14 residues. Between the trimmed V and J ends, which lost 3 bases and 4 bases, there was a span of 12 bases.

The chain has TRBV5-8 and TRBJ1-5; unclear D gene. The germline gives CDR1 SGHTS, CDR2 YDEGEE. Trimming removed 0 bases from V and 6 bases from J, with 16 bases in between. There are 16 residues in the CDR3. DNA of the CDR3: TGTGCCAGCAGCTTGGTCTCCTCAATTATCCGTCAGCCCCAGCATTTT. It codes for CASSLVSSIIRQPQHF.

The chain joins TRBV28 to TRBJ1-3, with D perhaps TRBD1 (5 bases). Trimming shortened V by 6 bases and J by 4 bases, and 13 bases separated the two germline ends. This CDR3 has 14 amino acids. The germline gives CDR1 MDHEN, CDR2 SYDVKM. The CDR3, as DNA: TGTGCCAGCAGATACGGGGGGTCCGGAAACACCATATATTTT. Translating gives CASRYGGSGNTIYF.

The V gene is TRBV10-3, the J gene TRBJ1-4; a possible D gene is TRBD1 (6 bases). The CDR3 runs to 14 residues. In germline, CDR1 is ENHRY, CDR2 SYGVKD. V was shortened by 3 bases and J by 6 bases, with 11 bases between the two germline ends. The CDR3 sequence is CAISDTGPDEKLFF. The CDR3, as DNA: TGTGCCATCAGTGATACAGGGCCGGATGAAAAACTGTTTTTT.

In this sample, this clone turned up once. Here the CDR3 DNA reads TGTGCCACCAGCAGAGCTGGGGCGGGACCCTCCTACGAGCAGTACTTC. It specifies CATSRAGAGPSYEQYF. The gene calls are TRBV15 and TRBJ2-7; D is possibly TRBD2 (6 bases). V dropped 1 base and J dropped 0 bases, with 13 bases sitting between them. Germline V gene lookup returns CDR1 LNHNV and CDR2 YYDKDF (reference sequence). The CDR3 loop spans 16 amino acids. Looking up the rest from reference TRBV15 and TRBJ2-7 gives the full variable domain: DAMVIQNPRYQVTQFGKPVTLSCSQTLNHNVMYWYQQKSSQAPKLLFHYYDKDFNNEADTPDNFQSRRPNTSFCFLDIRSPGLGDTAMYLCATSRAGAGPSYEQYFGPGTRLTVT.

V usage is TRBV19 and J usage is TRBJ1-1; maybe TRBD1 (5 bases). The germline gives CDR1 LNHDA, CDR2 SQIVND (reference sequence). The CDR3 runs to 16 residues. The V end lost 1 base, the J end lost 0 bases, and 12 bases lay between the germline ends. CDR3 region: CASSIVGAGMNTEAFF. CDR3 coding DNA: TGTGCCAGTAGTATAGTCGGGGCAGGGATGAACACTGAAGCTTTCTTT.

This chain connects TRBV18 to TRBJ2-3; TRBD2 matches at 10 bases. J was trimmed by 5 bases and V by 6 bases; bases with no gene match: 8. CDR1 KGHSH and CDR2 LQKENI come from the germline V gene. The CDR3 consists of 15 residues. The CDR3 DNA is TGTGCCAGCTCCCTGCTAGCGGGAGAGATAGATACGCAGTATTTT. Translated, it gives CASSLLAGEIDTQYF.

The V gene is TRBV7-9, the J gene TRBJ1-1; TRBD1 might be the D (5 bases). In germline, CDR1 is SEHNR, CDR2 FQNEAQ (reference sequence). The CDR3 has 14 residues. The ends were cut back, 3 bases at V and 3 bases at J, with 11 bases in the middle. CDR3 nucleotides: TGTGCCAGCAGCTTCGACAGTACGGACACTGAAGCTTTCTTT. It codes for CASSFDSTDTEAFF.

In DNA, the CDR3 is TGTGCCAAATTCCTACTCCGCTCCTACAATGAGCAGTTCTTC. This encodes CAKFLLRSYNEQFF. The J gene is TRBJ2-1, the V gene TRBV6-5; no firm D call. Germline V CDR1 and CDR2: MNHEY, SVGAGI. V was pared by 10 bases and J by 0 bases, with 13 bases between. This CDR3 contains 14 residues.

The chain links TRBV2 to TRBJ2-1; 7 nucleotides match TRBD2. Germline V gene lookup returns CDR1 SNHLY and CDR2 FYNNEI. V dropped 7 bases and J dropped 9; count of bases not matched to a gene: 12. The CDR3 consists of 14 residues. DNA for the CDR3: TGTGCCAGCACTGAGTTCTTGAGCGGGGTTGAGCAGTTCTTC. Its translation: CASTEFLSGVEQFF.

This clone has a single count. V gene TRBV5-1 combines with J gene TRBJ2-2, with 10 nucleotides matching TRBD2. V shed 3 bases, J shed 1 base, and the junction held 9 bases outside the gene matches. This CDR3 region has 18 residues. CDR1 and CDR2 (germline): SGHRS, YFSETQ. CDR3 coding DNA: TGCGCCAGCAGCTCAGTCCTAGCGGGAGACCAGAACACCGGGGAGCTGTTTTTT. Its protein is CASSSVLAGDQNTGELFF.

The chain couples TRBV5-1 to TRBJ2-7; no reliable D call. V was clipped by 6 bases and J by 6 bases, with 19 bases between them. CDR3 length: 14 residues. The germline V gene has CDR1 SGHRS and CDR2 YFSETQ. Here the CDR3 reads CASTPPEDLGEQYF. As DNA, the CDR3 is TGCGCCAGCACCCCCCCGGAAGACCTCGGCGAGCAGTACTTC.

In this sample, this clone turned up once. The V gene is TRBV19, the J gene TRBJ2-7; TRBD1 matches 8 bases. V lost 5 bases and J lost 3; bases outside the gene matches: 12. The CDR3 spans 16 residues. The germline V gene has CDR1 LNHDA and CDR2 SQIVND (reference sequence). Here the CDR3 reads CASSSRNRDRYYEQYF. The DNA of the CDR3 is TGTGCCAGTAGTTCAAGGAACCGGGACAGGTACTACGAGCAGTACTTC.

V is TRBV9 and J is TRBJ1-1; D uncertain. This CDR3 is built from 13 residues. The V end was cut by 4 bases, the J end by 1 base, with 8 bases between. In germline, CDR1 is SGDLS, CDR2 YYNGEE. CDR3 DNA sequence: TGTGCCAGCAGCCTCCTGTCGAACACTGAAGCTTTCTTT. This sequence encodes CASSLLSNTEAFF. Looking up the rest from reference TRBV9 and TRBJ1-1 gives the full variable domain: DSGVTQTPKHLITATGQRVTLRCSPRSGDLSVYWYQQSLDQGLQFLIQYYNGEERAKGNILERFSAQQFPDLHSELNLSSLELGDSALYFCASSLLSNTEAFFGQGTRLTVV.

J is TRBJ1-2 and V is TRBV19, with 8 bases aligning to TRBD1. This CDR3 comprises 15 residues. Trimming removed 4 bases from V and 4 bases from J; junction bases left unmatched: 8. Germline V gene data show CDR1 as LNHDA and CDR2 as SQIVND (reference sequence). The CDR3 bases are TGTGCCAGTAGTAGGGGAGGACAGGGAACCTATGGCTACACCTTC. Translated: CASSRGGQGTYGYTF.

This clone occurred once. This sequence joins TRBV7-2 and TRBJ2-3; 7 nucleotides agree with TRBD1. V dropped 1 base and J dropped 4; count of bases not matched to a gene: 5. Germline CDR1 reads SGHTA; CDR2 reads FQGNSA. The length of the CDR3 is 15 residues. Written as DNA, the CDR3 is TGTGCCAGCAGCTTAGGGGGACAGCCCTCAGATACGCAGTATTTT. Protein: CASSLGGQPSDTQYF.

The genes are TRBV5-6 and TRBJ2-6, with D perhaps given as TRBD1 or TRBD2 (6 bases each). Germline-derived CDR1 and CDR2 are SGHDT and YYEEEE. V was shortened by 4 bases and J by 0 bases, with 20 bases between the two germline ends. The CDR3 is made up of 19 amino acids. In nucleotides, the CDR3 is TGTGCCAGCAGCCCGCTAGGGGGGCTCCGTCCCTCTGGGGCCAACGTCCTGACTTTC. It encodes CASSPLGGLRPSGANVLTF. The whole variable domain, remainder taken from reference TRBV5-6 and TRBJ2-6, is DAGVTQSPTHLIKTRGQQVTLRCSPKSGHDTVSWYQQALGQGPQFIFQYYEEEERQRGNFPDRFSGHQFPNYSSELNVNALLLGDSALYLCASSPLGGLRPSGANVLTFGAGSRLTVL.

The rearrangement uses TRBV9 and TRBJ2-1; 11 bases align to TRBD2. V lost 4 bases, J lost 13 bases, and 19 bases stayed unmatched. CDR1 and CDR2 (germline): SGDLS, YYNGEE. The CDR3 length is 17 residues. The CDR3 DNA sequence: TGTGCCAGCAGCCCGCGACTAGCGGGACGGACCGACGGAGACCAGTTCTTC. This translates into CASSPRLAGRTDGDQFF.

The chain links TRBV10-3 to TRBJ1-5; the match to TRBD1 covers 7 bases. J was trimmed by 5 bases and V by 6 bases; bases with no gene match: 4. The CDR3 is 13 amino acids. Per germline, CDR1 ENHRY and CDR2 SYGVKD. In nucleotides, the CDR3 is TGTGCCATCAGGGGGGACAGAGATCAGCCCCAGCATTTT. This encodes CAIRGDRDQPQHF.

The genes are TRBV5-1 and TRBJ1-5, with TRBD1 as a possible D gene (5 bases). CDR3 length: 14 residues. V was shortened by 7 bases and J by 2 bases, with 13 bases between the two germline ends. Germline assignment: CDR1 SGHRS and CDR2 YFSETQ. CDR3 protein: CASSAGTGNQPQHF. The CDR3 DNA reads as TGCGCCAGCTCGGCAGGGACCGGCAATCAGCCCCAGCATTTT.

This clone was picked up a small number of times. The V call is TRBV14, the J call TRBJ2-1; D is possibly TRBD1 or TRBD2 (12 bases each). Trimming stripped 4 bases from V and 8 bases from J, with 42 bases between. CDR3 length: 23 amino acids. Germline V CDR1 and CDR2: SGHDN, FVKESK. The CDR3 region has the DNA TGTGCCAGCAGCCCCCTGGGGACAGGGGGCCCTAGCGGGAGGGCCTGGCGTCGGGATGAGCAGTTCTTC. It specifies CASSPLGTGGPSGRAWRRDEQFF.

This chain connects TRBV19 to TRBJ2-1; the match to TRBD2 covers 9 bases. V shed 6 bases and J 4 bases; nucleotides not matched to a gene: 1. The CDR3 loop spans 13 amino acids. CDR1 is LNHDA and CDR2 is SQIVND in the germline V gene (reference sequence). The CDR3 nucleotides are TGTGCCAGTAGGACTAGCGGATACAATGAGCAGTTCTTC. Protein product: CASRTSGYNEQFF.

V gene TRBV6-6 combines with J gene TRBJ1-1, with D perhaps TRBD1 (6 bases). The CDR3 is made up of 14 amino acids. Between the trimmed V and J ends, which lost 5 bases and 2 bases, there was a span of 12 bases. CDR1 MNHNY and CDR2 SVGAGI come from the germline V gene (reference sequence). DNA of the CDR3: TGTGCCAGCAGTCCGAGGGGACACAACACTGAAGCTTTCTTT. Translating it yields CASSPRGHNTEAFF.